This T cell receptor (beta chain) was sequenced for a study of shared clonotypes between healthy human individuals. The CDR3 sequence is 16 residues long. Germline values: CDR1 SNHLY, CDR2 FYNNEI. Trimming cost V 6 bases and J 0 bases; bases outside gene matches: 7. Study-wide findings and caveats: Only blood underwent sampling, and tissue repertoires likely differ.

Investigators divided CD4+ cells into CD45RA+ naive and CD45RA-negative memory subsets. With respect to this clone: What it binds is unknown.

The authors distributed each subset's genomic DNA evenly over several immunoSEQ plates. Clones were sequenced by immunoSEQ multiplex PCR, and TCRdb holds only the in-frame ones, with some missing. Here the sample spans some 1,100,000 clones, around 82% being singletons. The receptor comes from a man aged 18 to 30 in good health. Some clones in this sample may be carry-over from other donors' samples. V is TRBV2 and J is TRBJ1-4; the match to TRBD1 covers 7 bases. Sequencing input: memory CD4+ T cells from PBMCs. The subset denotes: CD45RA-negative fraction. The CDR3 bases are TGTGCCAGCAGCGACAGGGCGGCGGCAACTAATGAAAAACTGTTTTTT. Translated, it gives CASSDRAAATNEKLFF.